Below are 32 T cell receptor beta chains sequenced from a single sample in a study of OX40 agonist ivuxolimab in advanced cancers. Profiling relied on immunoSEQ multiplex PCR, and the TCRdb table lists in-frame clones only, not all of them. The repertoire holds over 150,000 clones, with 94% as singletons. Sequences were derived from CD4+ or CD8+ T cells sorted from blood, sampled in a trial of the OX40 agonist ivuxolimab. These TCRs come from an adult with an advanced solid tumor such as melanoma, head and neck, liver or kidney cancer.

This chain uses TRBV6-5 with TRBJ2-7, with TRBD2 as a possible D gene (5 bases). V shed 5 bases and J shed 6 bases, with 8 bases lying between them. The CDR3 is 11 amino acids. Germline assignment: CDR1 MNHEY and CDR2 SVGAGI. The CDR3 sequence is CASSTGSEQYF. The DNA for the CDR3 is TGTGCCAGCAGTACGGGGTCCGAGCAGTACTTC.

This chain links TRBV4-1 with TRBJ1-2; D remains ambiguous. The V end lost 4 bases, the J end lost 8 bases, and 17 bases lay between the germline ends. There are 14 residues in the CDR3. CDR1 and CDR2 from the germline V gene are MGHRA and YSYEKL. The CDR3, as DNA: TGCGCCAGCAGCCCCGGACGCACCTTTGGCGGCTACACCTTC. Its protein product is CASSPGRTFGGYTF.

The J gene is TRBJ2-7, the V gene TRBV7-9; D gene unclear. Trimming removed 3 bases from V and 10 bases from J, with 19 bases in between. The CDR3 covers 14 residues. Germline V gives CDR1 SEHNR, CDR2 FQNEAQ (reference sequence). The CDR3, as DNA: TGTGCCAGCAGCTTTACCCTCGCCGGAGACTTTCAGTACTTC. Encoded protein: CASSFTLAGDFQYF.

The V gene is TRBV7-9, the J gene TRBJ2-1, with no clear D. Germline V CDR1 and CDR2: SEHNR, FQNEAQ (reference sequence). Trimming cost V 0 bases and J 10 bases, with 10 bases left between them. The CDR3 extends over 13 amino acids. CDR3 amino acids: CASSLAAQTEQFF. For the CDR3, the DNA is TGTGCCAGCAGCTTAGCGGCCCAAACGGAGCAGTTCTTC.

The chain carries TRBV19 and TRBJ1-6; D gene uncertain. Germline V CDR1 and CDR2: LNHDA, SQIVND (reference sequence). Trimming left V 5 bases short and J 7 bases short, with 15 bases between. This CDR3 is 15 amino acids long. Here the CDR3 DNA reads TGTGCCAGTAGTCTCACTTGGGGTCAGAATTCACCCCTCCACTTT. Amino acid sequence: CASSLTWGQNSPLHF. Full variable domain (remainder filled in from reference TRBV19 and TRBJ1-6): DGGITQSPKYLFRKEGQNVTLSCEQNLNHDAMYWYRQDPGQGLRLIYYSQIVNDFQKGDIAEGYSVSREKKESFPLTVTSAQKNPTAFYLCASSLTWGQNSPLHFGNGTRLTVT.

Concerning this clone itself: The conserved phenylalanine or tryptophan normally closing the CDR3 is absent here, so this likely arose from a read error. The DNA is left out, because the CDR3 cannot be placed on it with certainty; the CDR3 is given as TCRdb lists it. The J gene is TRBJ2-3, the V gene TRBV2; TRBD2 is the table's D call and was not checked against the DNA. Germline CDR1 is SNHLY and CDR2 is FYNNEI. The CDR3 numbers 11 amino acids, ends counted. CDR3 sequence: CASSRYEICDM.

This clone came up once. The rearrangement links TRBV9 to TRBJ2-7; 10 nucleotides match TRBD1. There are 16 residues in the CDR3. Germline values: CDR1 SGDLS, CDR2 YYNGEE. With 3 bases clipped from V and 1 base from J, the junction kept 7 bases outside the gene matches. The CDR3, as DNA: TGTGCCAGCAGCGAGGGGGACAGGGGTTTGTCCTACGAGCAGTACTTC. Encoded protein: CASSEGDRGLSYEQYF. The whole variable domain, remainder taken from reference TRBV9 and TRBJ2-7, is DSGVTQTPKHLITATGQRVTLRCSPRSGDLSVYWYQQSLDQGLQFLIQYYNGEERAKGNILERFSAQQFPDLHSELNLSSLELGDSALYFCASSEGDRGLSYEQYFGPGTRLTVT.

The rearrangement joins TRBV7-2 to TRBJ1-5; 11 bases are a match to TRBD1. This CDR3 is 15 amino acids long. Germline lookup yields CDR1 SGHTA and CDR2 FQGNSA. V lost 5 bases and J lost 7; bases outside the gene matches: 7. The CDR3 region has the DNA TGTGCCAGCAGCCCCTGGACAGGGGGCGGGCAGCCCCAGCATTTT. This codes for CASSPWTGGGQPQHF. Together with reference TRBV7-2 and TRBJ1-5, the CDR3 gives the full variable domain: GAGVSQSPSNKVTEKGKDVELRCDPISGHTALYWYRQSLGQGLEFLIYFQGNSAPDKSGLPSDRFSAERTGGSVSTLTIQRTQQEDSAVYLCASSPWTGGGQPQHFGDGTRLSIL.

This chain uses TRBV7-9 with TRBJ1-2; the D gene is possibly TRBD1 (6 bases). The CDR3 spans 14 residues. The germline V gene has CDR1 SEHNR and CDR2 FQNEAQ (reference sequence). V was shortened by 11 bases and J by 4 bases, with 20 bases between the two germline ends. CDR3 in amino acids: CAGVEAGGGYGYTF. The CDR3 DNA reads TGTGCCGGGGTCGAAGCGGGAGGGGGCTATGGCTACACCTTC.

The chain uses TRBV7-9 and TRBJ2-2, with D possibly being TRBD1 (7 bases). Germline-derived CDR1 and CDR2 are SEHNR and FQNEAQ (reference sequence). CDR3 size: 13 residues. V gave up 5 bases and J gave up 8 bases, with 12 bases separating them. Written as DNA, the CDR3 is TGTGCCAGCAGCCGACAGGGAGGAGGGGAGCTGTTTTTT. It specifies CASSRQGGGELFF.

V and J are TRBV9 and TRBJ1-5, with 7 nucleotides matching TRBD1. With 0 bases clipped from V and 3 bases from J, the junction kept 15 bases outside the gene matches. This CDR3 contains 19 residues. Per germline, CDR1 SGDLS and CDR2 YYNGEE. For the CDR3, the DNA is TGTGCCAGCAGCGTAGTTCCCCGCACAGGGGAGTCCCACAATCAGCCCCAGCATTTT. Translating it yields CASSVVPRTGESHNQPQHF.

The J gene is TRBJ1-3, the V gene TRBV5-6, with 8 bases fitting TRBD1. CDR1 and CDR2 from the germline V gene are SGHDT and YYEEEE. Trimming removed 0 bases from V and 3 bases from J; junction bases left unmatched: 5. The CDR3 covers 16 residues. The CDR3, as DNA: TGTGCCAGCAGCTTGGAGGACAGGGCTGGTGGAAACACCATATATTTT. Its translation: CASSLEDRAGGNTIYF.

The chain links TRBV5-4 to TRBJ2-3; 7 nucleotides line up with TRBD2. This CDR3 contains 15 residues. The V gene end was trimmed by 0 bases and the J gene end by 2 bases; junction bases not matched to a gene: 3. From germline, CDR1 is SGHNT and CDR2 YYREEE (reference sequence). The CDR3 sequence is CASSLERGLTDTQYF. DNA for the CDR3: TGTGCCAGCAGCTTGGAGCGGGGACTCACAGATACGCAGTATTTT.

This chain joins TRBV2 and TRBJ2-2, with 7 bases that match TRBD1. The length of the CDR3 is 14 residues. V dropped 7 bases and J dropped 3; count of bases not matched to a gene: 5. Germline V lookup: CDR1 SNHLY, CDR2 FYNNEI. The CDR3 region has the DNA TGTGCCAGCAATCCGGGACAGTACACCGGGGAGCTGTTTTTT. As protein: CASNPGQYTGELFF.

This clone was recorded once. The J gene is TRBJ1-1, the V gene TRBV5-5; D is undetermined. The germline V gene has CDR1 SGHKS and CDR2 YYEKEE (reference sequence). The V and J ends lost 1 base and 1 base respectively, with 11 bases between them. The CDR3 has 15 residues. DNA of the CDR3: TGTGCCAGCAGCTTGATCGGCGGAACGAACACTGAAGCTTTCTTT. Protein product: CASSLIGGTNTEAFF.

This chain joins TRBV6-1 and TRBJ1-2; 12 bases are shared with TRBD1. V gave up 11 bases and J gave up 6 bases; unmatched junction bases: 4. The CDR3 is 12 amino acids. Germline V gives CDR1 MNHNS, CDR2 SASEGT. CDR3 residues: CASWDRGHGYTF. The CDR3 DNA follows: TGTGCCTCCTGGGACAGGGGGCATGGCTACACCTTC.

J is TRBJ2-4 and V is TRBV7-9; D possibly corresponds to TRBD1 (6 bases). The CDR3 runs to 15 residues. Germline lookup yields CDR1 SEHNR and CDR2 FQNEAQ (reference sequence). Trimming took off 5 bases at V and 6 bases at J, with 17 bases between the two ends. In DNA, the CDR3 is TGTGCCAGCAGCCCCAAGCACAGGGTAGGAAACATTCAGTACTTC. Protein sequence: CASSPKHRVGNIQYF. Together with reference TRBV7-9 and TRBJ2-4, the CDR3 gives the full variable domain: DTGVSQNPRHKITKRGQNVTFRCDPISEHNRLYWYRQTLGQGPEFLTYFQNEAQLEKSRLLSDRFSAERPKGSFSTLEIQRTEQGDSAMYLCASSPKHRVGNIQYFGAGTRLSVL.

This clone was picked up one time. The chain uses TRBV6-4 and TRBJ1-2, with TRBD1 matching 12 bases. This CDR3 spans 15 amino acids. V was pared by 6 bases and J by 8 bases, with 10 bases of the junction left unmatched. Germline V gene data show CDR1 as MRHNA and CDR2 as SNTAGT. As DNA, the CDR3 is TGTGCCAGCAGCGGACCCCGGGACAGGGGGCGAGGCTACACCTTC. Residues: CASSGPRDRGRGYTF.

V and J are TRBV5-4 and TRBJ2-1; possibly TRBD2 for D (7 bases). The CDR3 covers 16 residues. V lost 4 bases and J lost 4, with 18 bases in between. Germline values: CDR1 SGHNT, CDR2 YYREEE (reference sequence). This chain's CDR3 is CASSTVARGGYNEQFF. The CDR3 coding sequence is TGTGCCAGCAGCACGGTAGCGAGGGGGGGGTACAATGAGCAGTTCTTC.

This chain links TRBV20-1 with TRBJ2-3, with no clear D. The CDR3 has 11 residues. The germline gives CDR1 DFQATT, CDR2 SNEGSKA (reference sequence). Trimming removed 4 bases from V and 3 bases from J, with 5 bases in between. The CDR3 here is CSATTTDTQYF. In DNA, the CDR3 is TGCAGTGCTACCACTACAGATACGCAGTATTTT.

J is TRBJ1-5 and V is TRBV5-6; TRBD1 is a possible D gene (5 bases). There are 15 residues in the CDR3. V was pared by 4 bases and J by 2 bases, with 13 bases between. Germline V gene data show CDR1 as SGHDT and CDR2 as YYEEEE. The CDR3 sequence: CASSGGLGGNQPQHF. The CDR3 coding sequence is TGTGCCAGCAGCGGGGGACTGGGGGGCAATCAGCCCCAGCATTTT.

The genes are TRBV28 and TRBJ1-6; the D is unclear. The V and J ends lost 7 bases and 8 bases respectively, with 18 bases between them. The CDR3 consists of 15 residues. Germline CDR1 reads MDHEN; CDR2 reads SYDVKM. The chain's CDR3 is CASTLQWGRYSPLHF. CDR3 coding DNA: TGTGCCAGCACCCTACAGTGGGGTCGTTATTCACCCCTCCACTTT. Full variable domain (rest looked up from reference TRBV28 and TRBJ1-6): DVKVTQSSRYLVKRTGEKVFLECVQDMDHENMFWYRQDPGLGLRLIYFSYDVKMKEKGDIPEGYSVSREKKERFSLILESASTNQTSMYLCASTLQWGRYSPLHFGNGTRLTVT.

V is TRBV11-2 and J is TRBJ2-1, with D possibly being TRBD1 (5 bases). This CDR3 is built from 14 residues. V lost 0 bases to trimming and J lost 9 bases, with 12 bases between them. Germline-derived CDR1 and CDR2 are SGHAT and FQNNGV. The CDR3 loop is CASSLDRNTGEQFF. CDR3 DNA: TGTGCCAGCAGCTTAGATAGGAATACAGGTGAGCAGTTCTTC.

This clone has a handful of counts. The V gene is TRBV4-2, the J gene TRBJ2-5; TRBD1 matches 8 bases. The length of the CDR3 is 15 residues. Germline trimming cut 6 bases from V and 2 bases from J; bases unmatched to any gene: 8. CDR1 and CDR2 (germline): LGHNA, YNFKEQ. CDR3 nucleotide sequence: TGTGCCAGCAGTCCAGGGGGCTCCTTACAAGAGACCCAGTACTTC. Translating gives CASSPGGSLQETQYF.

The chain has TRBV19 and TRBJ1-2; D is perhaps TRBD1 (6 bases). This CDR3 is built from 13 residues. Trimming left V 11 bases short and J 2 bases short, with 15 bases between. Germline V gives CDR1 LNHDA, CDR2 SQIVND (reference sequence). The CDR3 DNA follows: TGTGCCGCCTGGGGGGCAGTAAACTATGGCTACACCTTC. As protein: CAAWGAVNYGYTF.

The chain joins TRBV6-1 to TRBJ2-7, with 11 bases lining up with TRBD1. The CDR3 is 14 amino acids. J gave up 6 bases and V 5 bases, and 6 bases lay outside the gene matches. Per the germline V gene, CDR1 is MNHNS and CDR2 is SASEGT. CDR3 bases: TGTGCCAGCAGTTTGGACAGGGGGCTTGGCGAGCAGTACTTC. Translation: CASSLDRGLGEQYF.

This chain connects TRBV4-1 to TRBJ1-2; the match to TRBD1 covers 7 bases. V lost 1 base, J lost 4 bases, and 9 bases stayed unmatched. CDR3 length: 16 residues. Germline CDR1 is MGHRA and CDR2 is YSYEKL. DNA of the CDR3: TGCGCCAGCAGCCAAGGGCGCGGGAGGGGGCCCTATGGCTACACCTTC. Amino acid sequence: CASSQGRGRGPYGYTF.

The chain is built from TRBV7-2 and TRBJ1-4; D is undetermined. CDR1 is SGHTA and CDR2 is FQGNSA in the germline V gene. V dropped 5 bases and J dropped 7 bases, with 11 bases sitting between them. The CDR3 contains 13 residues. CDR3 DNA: TGTGCCAGCAGCACTAGTGCAGTTGAAAAACTGTTTTTT. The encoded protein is CASSTSAVEKLFF.

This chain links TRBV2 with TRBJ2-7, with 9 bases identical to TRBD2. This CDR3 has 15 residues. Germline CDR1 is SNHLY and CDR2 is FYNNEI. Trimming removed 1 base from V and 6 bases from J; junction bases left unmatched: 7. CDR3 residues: CASSEGLAGVFEQYF. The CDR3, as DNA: TGTGCCAGCAGTGAAGGGTTAGCGGGAGTGTTCGAGCAGTACTTC.

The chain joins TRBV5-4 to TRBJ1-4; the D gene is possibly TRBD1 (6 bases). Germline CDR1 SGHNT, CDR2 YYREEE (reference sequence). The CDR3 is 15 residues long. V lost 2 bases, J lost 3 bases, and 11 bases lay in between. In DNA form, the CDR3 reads TGTGCCAGCAGCTTCGAGGGGGGAGCTAATGAAAAACTGTTTTTT. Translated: CASSFEGGANEKLFF.

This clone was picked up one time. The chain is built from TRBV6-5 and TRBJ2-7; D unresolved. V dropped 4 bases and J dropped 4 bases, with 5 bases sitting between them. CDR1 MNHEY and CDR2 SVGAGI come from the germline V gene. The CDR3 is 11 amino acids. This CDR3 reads CASSWSYEQYF. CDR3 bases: TGTGCCAGCAGTTGGTCATACGAGCAGTACTTC.

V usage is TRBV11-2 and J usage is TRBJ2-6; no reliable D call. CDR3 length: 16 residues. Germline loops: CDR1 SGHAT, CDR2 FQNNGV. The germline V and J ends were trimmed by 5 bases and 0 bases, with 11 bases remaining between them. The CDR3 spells CASSLSRGSGANVLTF. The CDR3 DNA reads TGTGCCAGCAGCCTGAGCCGTGGCTCTGGGGCCAACGTCCTGACTTTC. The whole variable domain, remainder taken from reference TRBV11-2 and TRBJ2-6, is EAGVAQSPRYKIIEKRQSVAFWCNPISGHATLYWYQQILGQGPKLLIQFQNNGVVDDSQLPKDRFSAERLKGVDSTLKIQPAKLEDSAVYLCASSLSRGSGANVLTFGAGSRLTVL.